The 14 T cell receptor beta chains listed next were all sequenced from one sample in a study of shared clonotypes between healthy human individuals. The table came from immunoSEQ multiplex PCR; TCRdb's copy has only in-frame clones and leaves some out. Among some 2.1 million clones listed, about 94% were seen once. In the naive CD8 group, cells lacked CD45RO and were positively selected for CCR7, so terminally differentiated effector memory CD45RA+ cells were left out. Sequencing was carried out using naive CD8+ T cells from PBMCs. The receptors derive from a man younger than 30 in good health. Some clones in this sample may be carry-over from other donors' samples.

The chain uses TRBV7-9 and TRBJ2-5; the D gene is possibly TRBD1 (6 bases). V was clipped by 6 bases and J by 2 bases, with 13 bases between them. Germline loops: CDR1 SEHNR, CDR2 FQNEAQ (reference sequence). The CDR3 totals 14 residues. The CDR3 is CASSQRDTQETQYF. The CDR3 bases are TGTGCCAGCAGTCAACGGGACACACAAGAGACCCAGTACTTC.

Points on this clone: This sample includes further DNA sequences coding for the same CDR3. The chain carries TRBV7-3 and TRBJ2-1, with D uncertain. CDR1 SGHTA and CDR2 FQGTGA come from the germline V gene. V lost 6 bases and J lost 0, with 6 bases in between. The length of the CDR3 is 13 residues. CDR3 region: CASSPGSYNEQFF. The DNA of the CDR3 is TGTGCCAGCAGTCCGGGCTCCTACAATGAGCAGTTCTTC.

On this clone itself: The same CDR3 arises from other DNA sequences in this sample as well. V gene TRBV5-4 combines with J gene TRBJ2-7, with a tentative D call TRBD1 (7 bases). This CDR3 contains 15 residues. CDR1 is SGHNT, CDR2 YYREEE, per germline (reference sequence). Trimming took off 0 bases at V and 4 bases at J, with 14 bases between the two ends. CDR3 sequence: CASSLALAGGYEQYF. CDR3 DNA sequence: TGTGCCAGCAGCTTGGCCCTGGCAGGGGGGTACGAGCAGTACTTC.

The V gene is TRBV4-1, the J gene TRBJ2-5; possible D gene TRBD2, 5 bases. The germline CDR1 and CDR2 sequences are MGHRA and YSYEKL. V was pared by 0 bases and J by 0 bases, with 17 bases between. CDR3 length: 18 amino acids. CDR3 bases: TGCGCCAGCAGCCAAGATCCTTTTTACGGGGAAGACCAAGAGACCCAGTACTTC. This sequence encodes CASSQDPFYGEDQETQYF.

A single count supports this clone. The chain recombines TRBV11-2 with TRBJ1-1; D is undetermined. The CDR3 extends over 15 amino acids. Trimming pared 1 base from V and 1 base from J, leaving 10 bases between. Germline V gene data show CDR1 as SGHAT and CDR2 as FQNNGV. CDR3 in DNA: TGTGCCAGCAGCTTAGTTGGGTCGGGGAACACTGAAGCTTTCTTT. Protein product: CASSLVGSGNTEAFF. The variable domain in full, completed from reference TRBV11-2 and TRBJ1-1, reads EAGVAQSPRYKIIEKRQSVAFWCNPISGHATLYWYQQILGQGPKLLIQFQNNGVVDDSQLPKDRFSAERLKGVDSTLKIQPAKLEDSAVYLCASSLVGSGNTEAFFGQGTRLTVV.

The V and J genes are TRBV5-6 and TRBJ2-3, with TRBD2 identical over 13 bases. Germline assignment: CDR1 SGHDT and CDR2 YYEEEE. J was trimmed by 6 bases and V by 5 bases; bases with no gene match: 9. There are 16 residues in the CDR3. The CDR3 spells CASSRELAGGSDTQYF. The DNA of the CDR3 is TGTGCCAGCAGTCGAGAACTAGCGGGAGGGTCTGATACGCAGTATTTT.

This clone has just a few counts. This chain uses TRBV7-9 with TRBJ1-1; D is undetermined. The CDR3 spans 15 residues. V gave up 1 base and J gave up 1 base, with 10 bases separating them. CDR1 and CDR2 from the germline V gene are SEHNR and FQNEAQ (reference sequence). The CDR3 sequence is CASSLGLGSNTEAFF. The CDR3 region has the DNA TGTGCCAGCAGCTTAGGGCTAGGCTCGAACACTGAAGCTTTCTTT.

The chain has TRBV27 and TRBJ2-7; 10 bases line up with TRBD1. The CDR3 loop spans 14 amino acids. In germline, CDR1 is MNHEY, CDR2 SMNVEV (reference sequence). V shed 5 bases and J 2 bases; nucleotides not matched to a gene: 3. In DNA, the CDR3 is TGTGCCAGCAGTGGGGGGACAGGGGCCTACGAGCAGTACTTC. Residues: CASSGGTGAYEQYF.

The V gene is TRBV11-2, the J gene TRBJ2-7, with D tentatively TRBD2 (5 bases). This CDR3 is 13 amino acids long. Deletions cut 1 base from V and 6 bases from J, with 10 bases between. Germline lookup yields CDR1 SGHAT and CDR2 FQNNGV. The CDR3 bases are TGTGCCAGCAGCTTAGCGGTAGGAGGCGAGCAGTACTTC. Translated, it gives CASSLAVGGEQYF.

The rearrangement links TRBV4-1 to TRBJ1-6, with 8 positions matching TRBD1. CDR1 and CDR2 (germline): MGHRA, YSYEKL. The trim removed 1 base at V and 10 bases at J, leaving 9 bases unmatched. The CDR3 consists of 16 residues. The CDR3 DNA reads TGCGCCAGCAGCCAAGTTTTTTCCCAGGGGGCATCACCCCTCCACTTT. Its protein is CASSQVFSQGASPLHF.

Details on this clone: The same CDR3 arises from other DNA sequences in this sample as well. The chain has TRBV27 and TRBJ1-2, with D unclear. CDR1 and CDR2 (germline): MNHEY, SMNVEV (reference sequence). This CDR3 is built from 14 residues. V lost 3 bases, J lost 2 bases, and 10 bases lay in between. The CDR3 sequence: CASSLVGSNYGYTF. The CDR3, as DNA: TGTGCCAGCAGTTTGGTAGGGTCGAACTATGGCTACACCTTC.

The chain uses TRBV27 and TRBJ2-7; maybe TRBD2 (6 bases). CDR3 length: 13 amino acids. The germline CDR1 and CDR2 sequences are MNHEY and SMNVEV (reference sequence). Trimming left V 3 bases short and J 7 bases short, with 13 bases between. This chain's CDR3 is CASSFGGIGEQYF. CDR3 DNA: TGTGCCAGCAGTTTCGGAGGGATTGGTGAGCAGTACTTC.

The chain recombines TRBV2 with TRBJ2-6, with 11 bases identical to TRBD2. The junction had 10 bases not matched to a gene; V was cut back by 5 bases and J by 4 bases. The CDR3 extends over 18 amino acids. Germline V gene sequence: CDR1 SNHLY, CDR2 FYNNEI. The CDR3 loop is CASSRLAGRGSGANVLTF. CDR3 bases: TGTGCCAGCAGTCGACTAGCGGGAAGGGGCTCCGGGGCCAACGTCCTGACTTTC.

The J gene is TRBJ2-5, the V gene TRBV11-2; 10 positions agree with TRBD2. CDR1 SGHAT and CDR2 FQNNGV come from the germline V gene. The CDR3 is 19 residues long. Losses at the gene ends were 5 bases for V and 5 bases for J; bases not matched to a gene: 20. In DNA, the CDR3 is TGTGCCAGCAGCCCCAGGACTAGCGGTAGCATTAAACTACGGGAGACCCAGTACTTC. This codes for CASSPRTSGSIKLRETQYF.